These 19 T cell receptor beta chains came from one sample sequenced in a study of T cell responses to AZD1222 COVID-19 vaccine. TCRdb's copy holds only in-frame clones and misses some; the assay was immunoSEQ multiplex PCR. Among 84,000 or so clones listed, 80% to 90% were seen once. Here the sequenced sample was peripheral blood, taken on day 0 of AZD1222 vaccination. The receptor set was obtained from an adult in good health.

The genes are TRBV6-5 and TRBJ2-3; possible D gene TRBD2, 6 bases. Trimming cost V 7 bases and J 4 bases, with 15 bases left between them. The length of the CDR3 is 14 residues. Germline CDR1 reads MNHEY; CDR2 reads SVGAGI. The DNA of the CDR3 is TGTGCCAGCACCCAGCGGGCAAATGCAGATACGCAGTATTTT. Encoded protein: CASTQRANADTQYF.

This clone appeared a single time. This chain joins TRBV19 and TRBJ2-7; no clear D. From germline, CDR1 is LNHDA and CDR2 SQIVND (reference sequence). CDR3 length: 13 amino acids. The V end lost 3 bases, the J end lost 3 bases, and 9 bases lay between the germline ends. The CDR3 reads CASSIRPLYEQYF. The CDR3 nucleotides are TGTGCCAGTAGTATTAGGCCGCTCTACGAGCAGTACTTC.

The rearrangement uses TRBV19 and TRBJ2-2, with D uncertain. This CDR3 is built from 15 residues. The V gene lost 3 bases and the J gene lost 6 bases, with 14 bases spanning the gap. The germline CDR1 and CDR2 sequences are LNHDA and SQIVND (reference sequence). DNA of the CDR3: TGTGCCAGTAGTATGTTGGGAAATCCCCCCGGGGAGCTGTTTTTT. Protein product: CASSMLGNPPGELFF.

The J gene is TRBJ1-1, the V gene TRBV5-1; D is ambiguous. Germline lookup yields CDR1 SGHRS and CDR2 YFSETQ. V shed 6 bases and J shed 5 bases, with 20 bases lying between them. The CDR3 length is 15 residues. CDR3 amino acids: CASNKDQAPQTEAFF. CDR3 nucleotides: TGCGCCAGCAATAAGGACCAGGCACCTCAGACTGAAGCTTTCTTT.

This chain connects TRBV5-4 to TRBJ2-1; 10 bases agree with TRBD1. The CDR3 is 20 amino acids. The germline CDR1 and CDR2 sequences are SGHNT and YYREEE (reference sequence). With V trimmed by 1 base and J by 3 bases, 16 bases remained unmatched. The CDR3 region has the DNA TGTGCCAGCAGCTTGTGGGGGCCGGGACAGGGGTCGTTTGGCTACAATGAGCAGTTCTTC. Its protein product is CASSLWGPGQGSFGYNEQFF. Drawing the rest from reference TRBV5-4 and TRBJ2-1, the complete variable domain is ETGVTQSPTHLIKTRGQQVTLRCSSQSGHNTVSWYQQALGQGPQFIFQYYREEENGRGNFPPRFSGLQFPNYSSELNVNALELDDSALYLCASSLWGPGQGSFGYNEQFFGPGTRLTVL.

The CDR3 spells CASSSQGPLIPAFF. For the CDR3, the DNA is TGTGCCAGCAGCTCTCAGGGGCCCCTTATTCCTGCTTTCTTT. The chain carries TRBV7-9 and TRBJ1-1, with D perhaps TRBD1 (6 bases). This CDR3 spans 14 amino acids. V was cut by 4 bases and J by 11 bases, with 20 bases left in between. CDR1 SEHNR and CDR2 FQNEAQ come from the germline V gene (reference sequence).

The chain recombines TRBV2 with TRBJ1-1; TRBD1 agrees at 12 bases. This CDR3 comprises 13 residues. J was trimmed by 8 bases and V by 5 bases; bases with no gene match: 3. Germline lookup yields CDR1 SNHLY and CDR2 FYNNEI. The CDR3 DNA sequence: TGTGCCAGCAGTTTTGGGACAGGGGGCGAAGCTTTCTTT. Translating gives CASSFGTGGEAFF. The whole variable domain, remainder taken from reference TRBV2 and TRBJ1-1, is EPEVTQTPSHQVTQMGQEVILRCVPISNHLYFYWYRQILGQKVEFLVSFYNNEISEKSEIFDDQFSVERPDGSNFTLKIRSTKLEDSAMYFCASSFGTGGEAFFGQGTRLTVV.

This clone occurred once. A junction boundary mismatches the germline segment, possibly from a read error. The rearrangement links TRBV12-3 or TRBV12-4 to TRBJ1-2; D not certain. CDR3 length: 12 amino acids. CDR3 sequence reads: CASSSSAEASYF. CDR3 DNA sequence: TGTGCCAGCAGTAGTTCAGCTGAGGCTTCGTACTTC.

This chain joins TRBV5-5 and TRBJ1-3; TRBD1 might be the D (5 bases). V shed 3 bases and J shed 5 bases, with 9 bases lying between them. CDR1 and CDR2 from the germline V gene are SGHKS and YYEKEE (reference sequence). The CDR3 runs to 13 residues. CDR3 residues: CASSYGGRNTIYF. CDR3 bases: TGTGCCAGCAGCTACGGGGGGAGAAACACCATATATTTT.

The chain joins TRBV7-9 to TRBJ1-2; tentatively, D is TRBD1 (6 bases). Germline V gene lookup returns CDR1 SEHNR and CDR2 FQNEAQ (reference sequence). This CDR3 spans 17 amino acids. The ends were cut back, 0 bases at V and 5 bases at J, with 19 bases in the middle. The CDR3 DNA is TGTGCCAGCAGCTTAGCCTCGAAACAGGGAGGTAGATATGGCTACACCTTC. This gives the protein CASSLASKQGGRYGYTF.

This chain links TRBV28 with TRBJ2-7; 7 bases map to TRBD2. In germline, CDR1 is MDHEN, CDR2 SYDVKM. The trim removed 5 bases at V and 5 bases at J, leaving 12 bases unmatched. The CDR3 covers 15 residues. Here the CDR3 reads CASSRPGRSGDEQYF. CDR3 in DNA: TGTGCCAGCAGTCGACCCGGGAGGTCCGGCGACGAGCAGTACTTC.

This clone was counted once. This sequence joins TRBV11-3 and TRBJ2-3; a weak D match, TRBD2 (5 bases). The germline V gene has CDR1 SGHNT and CDR2 YENEEA. The CDR3 consists of 13 residues. Trimming pared 5 bases from V and 6 bases from J, leaving 12 bases between. The CDR3 nucleotides are TGTGCCAGCAGCGTCCGGGGATCTGATACGCAGTATTTT. Its translation is CASSVRGSDTQYF.

This clone has more than one count but fewer than ten. This chain links TRBV5-8 with TRBJ1-3; D gene ambiguous. Looked up from germline, CDR1 is SGHTS and CDR2 is YDEGEE. The V and J ends lost 1 base and 1 base respectively, with 12 bases between them. This CDR3 has 16 residues. The CDR3: CASSLIVGISGNTIYF. CDR3 coding DNA: TGTGCCAGCAGCTTGATCGTGGGGATATCTGGAAACACCATATATTTT.

The chain is built from TRBV19 and TRBJ2-4; D gene unclear. Germline values: CDR1 LNHDA, CDR2 SQIVND (reference sequence). Deletions cut 4 bases from V and 8 bases from J, with 6 bases between. The CDR3 consists of 11 residues. The CDR3, as DNA: TGTGCCAGTAGTAGAGGTGACATTCAGTACTTC. Its protein product is CASSRGDIQYF.

This clone was seen a few times. The CDR3 here is CASMKQTNTEAFF. In DNA form, the CDR3 reads TGTGCCAGCATGAAACAAACAAACACTGAAGCTTTCTTT. V is TRBV7-9 and J is TRBJ1-1, with D unclear. V shed 7 bases and J shed 2 bases, with 11 bases lying between them. The length of the CDR3 is 13 residues. Germline V gene sequence: CDR1 SEHNR, CDR2 FQNEAQ (reference sequence). Full variable domain (outside the CDR3, taken from reference TRBV7-9 and TRBJ1-1): DTGVSQNPRHKITKRGQNVTFRCDPISEHNRLYWYRQTLGQGPEFLTYFQNEAQLEKSRLLSDRFSAERPKGSFSTLEIQRTEQGDSAMYLCASMKQTNTEAFFGQGTRLTVV.

The gene calls are TRBV25-1 and TRBJ2-2, with 9 positions matching TRBD2. This CDR3 contains 16 residues. CDR1 and CDR2 (germline): MGHDK, SYGVNS. Germline trimming cut 4 bases from V and 6 bases from J; bases unmatched to any gene: 9. The CDR3 spells CASSAGTGTSPGELFF. The CDR3 nucleotides read TGTGCCAGCAGTGCAGGTACCGGGACTAGCCCCGGGGAGCTGTTTTTT.

The V call is TRBV4-1, the J call TRBJ1-2; D is uncertain. The CDR3 contains 12 residues. The V end lost 3 bases, the J end lost 1 base, and 3 bases lay between the germline ends. Germline CDR1 MGHRA, CDR2 YSYEKL. CDR3 sequence (DNA): TGCGCCAGCAGCCAGGGTAACTATGGCTACACCTTC. It translates to CASSQGNYGYTF.

V is TRBV5-1 and J is TRBJ2-1; a weak D match, TRBD1 (6 bases). V was clipped by 5 bases and J by 7 bases, with 13 bases between them. There are 13 residues in the CDR3. Germline CDR1 SGHRS, CDR2 YFSETQ. The DNA for the CDR3 is TGCGCCAGCAGTCCAGATACAGGGAATGAGCAGTTCTTC. This sequence encodes CASSPDTGNEQFF.

CDR3 loop: CASLQGLNGYTF. In DNA form, the CDR3 reads TGTGCCAGTTTACAGGGCTTGAATGGCTACACCTTC. The chain is built from TRBV19 and TRBJ1-2; tentative D call: TRBD1 (6 bases). Trimming took 8 bases from V and 6 from J, leaving 13 bases between them. Germline V gene lookup returns CDR1 LNHDA and CDR2 SQIVND (reference sequence). The CDR3 covers 12 residues.